The source of this T cell receptor beta chain is a study of blood T cells in healthy people across ages. Whole-study findings and limits: The diversity estimates, figures obtained from one million T cells, were considered underestimates. Naive CD4+ cells and diversity were both higher in long-lived donors than in aged donors.

Many counts were recorded for this clonotype. Its antigen is unidentified. The junction departs from germline at one end; a sequencing error may be responsible. The germline V gene encodes CDR1 SGHRS and CDR2 YFSETQ. The CDR3 is 14 residues long. Using a J-beta primer mix together with a sample-barcoded 5' primer, a second PCR was run for roughly 7 to 11 cycles. TCRdb reprocessed the 5' RACE reads via MiXCR and lists one record per CDR3 protein. The sample lists 1 million to 1.2 million distinct CDR3 sequences, more than 30% occurring once. This receptor was taken from a man between 18 and 35 years old in good health. The sequencing sample was made of blood. This chain uses TRBV5-1 with TRBJ2-3, with 7 positions matching TRBD1. CDR3: CASSPRQGPDTQYF. DNA of the CDR3: TGTGCCAGCAGCCCACGACAGGGACCAGATACGCAGTATTTT.